These T cell receptor beta chains were read from a single sample in a study of blood T cells in healthy people across ages. MiXCR, run by TCRdb on the 5' RACE reads, gives a single entry per CDR3 protein. The sample lists roughly 1,500,000 distinct CDR3 sequences; 42% were seen once. The sequenced sample was blood. These receptors all come from a woman younger than 30 in good health. Each CDR3 is given with its conserved first and last residue. A D gene is named only where the DNA matches it firmly. Clone sizes are given selectively: once, few, many, or a class where the clone is expanded.

- TRBJ2-7 TRBD1 TRBV4-1 TGCGCCAGCAGCCACCACAACAGGGGGCCGCCCTACGAGCAGTACTTC CASSHHNRGPPYEQYF
- TRBJ2-7 TRBD2 TRBV12-3/TRBV12-4 TGTGCCAGCAGTCTAGGGACTACTACCTACAATGAGCAGTACTTC CASSLGTTTYNEQYF
- TRBJ2-7 TRBD1 TRBV14 TGTGCCAGCAGCCACTCCCCGGACAGGGGTTACGAGCAGTACTTC CASSHSPDRGYEQYF
- TRBJ2-5 - TRBV20-1 TGCAGTGCTAGAGATTGGCGGGGTTCAGAAGAGACCCAGTACTTC CSARDWRGSEETQYF
- TRBJ2-7 TRBD1 TRBV4-1 TGCGCCAGCAGCCTTAAGACAGGGGCCTCCTACGAGCAGTACTTC CASSLKTGASYEQYF
few TRBJ2-3 - TRBV5-1 TGCGCCAGCAGCTCCCTGAGTAGCGGAACCACAGATACGCAGTATTTT CASSSLSSGTTDTQYF
- TRBJ2-5 - TRBV27 TGTGCCGGCAGTTTACGGGGGCGAGAGACCCAGTACTTC CAGSLRGRETQYF
- TRBJ2-3 - TRBV30 TGTGCCTGGAGTGCACCGGGGGCGGTCAACACAGATACGCAGTATTTT CAWSAPGAVNTDTQYF
few TRBJ2-3 - TRBV12-5 TGTGCTAGTGGTGGGCCTCATCCAGCGGGCACAGATACGCAGTATTTT CASGGPHPAGTDTQYF
- TRBJ1-2 TRBD1 TRBV15 TGTGCCACCAGCACCACAGGGGGCCTCTATGGCTACACCTTC CATSTTGGLYGYTF
- TRBJ2-7 TRBD1 TRBV20-1 TGCAGTTCTTCGACAGGGGGACCGACCTACGAGCAGTACTTC CSSSTGGPTYEQYF
- TRBJ1-2 - TRBV11-2 TGTGCCAGCAGCTTAAGTCGGCTCTATGGCTACACCTTC CASSLSRLYGYTF
- TRBJ2-1 TRBD1 TRBV27 TGTGCCAGCGGCCGGACAGGGAATATACACAATGAGCAGTTCTTC CASGRTGNIHNEQFF
- TRBJ2-5 - TRBV5-1 TGCGCCAGCAGCTTGGCCCCGGCGGAAGAGACCCAGTACTTC CASSLAPAEETQYF
- TRBJ2-4 TRBD2 TRBV20-1 TGCAGTGCTGCTCAGGGAGGGGAGCAGTACTTC CSAAQGGEQYF
- TRBJ1-2 - TRBV3-1 TGTGCCAGCAGCCAAACAGTCGGGACGGCGGGCTACACCTTC CASSQTVGTAGYTF
few TRBJ2-5 - TRBV5-8 TGTGCCAGCGGCGGGACGGACCAAGAGACCCAGTACTTC CASGGTDQETQYF
- TRBJ2-1 TRBD2 TRBV7-2 TGTGCCAGCAGCCCCACCGCGGGGGGCGACAATGAGCAGTTCTTC CASSPTAGGDNEQFF
- TRBJ1-1 - TRBV6-1 TGTGCCGGCAGTGCCCGCCGGGACCTGGGTACTGAAGCTTTCTTT CAGSARRDLGTEAFF
few TRBJ2-7 - TRBV28 TGTGCCAGCAGTTCCCTAGACAGGCTCTCGGCCCAGTACTTC CASSSLDRLSAQYF
- TRBJ1-5 - TRBV20-1 TGCAGTGCTAGTTCCGGGGGTTATAGCAATCAGCCCCAGCATTTT CSASSGGYSNQPQHF
few TRBJ2-7 TRBD2 TRBV6-1 TGTGCCAGCAATGGACTAGCGGGAGGAATTGGGTACGAGCAGTACTTC CASNGLAGGIGYEQYF
once TRBJ2-1 TRBD1 TRBV7-2 TGTGCCAGCAGCCGACAGGGAGTGACAGAGACCCAGTTCTTC CASSRQGVTETQFF
many TRBJ2-7 - TRBV7-2 TGTGCCAGCAGCTTATTACAGTGGTCCCGCTCCTACGAGCAGTACTTC CASSLLQWSRSYEQYF